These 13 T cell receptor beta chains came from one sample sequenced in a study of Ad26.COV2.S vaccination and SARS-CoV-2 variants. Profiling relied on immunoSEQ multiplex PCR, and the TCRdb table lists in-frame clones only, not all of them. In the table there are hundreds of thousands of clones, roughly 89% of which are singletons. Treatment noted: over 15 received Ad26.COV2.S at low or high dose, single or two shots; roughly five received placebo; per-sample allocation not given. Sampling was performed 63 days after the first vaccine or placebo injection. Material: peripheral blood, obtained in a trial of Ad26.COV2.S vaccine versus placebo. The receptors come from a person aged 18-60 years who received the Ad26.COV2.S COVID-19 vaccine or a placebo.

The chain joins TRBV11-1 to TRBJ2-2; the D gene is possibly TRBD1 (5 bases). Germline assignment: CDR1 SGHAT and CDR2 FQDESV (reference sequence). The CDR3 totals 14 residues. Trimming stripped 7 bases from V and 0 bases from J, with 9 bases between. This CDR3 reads CASKQGSNTGELFF. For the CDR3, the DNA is TGTGCCAGCAAGCAGGGTTCGAACACCGGGGAGCTGTTTTTT.

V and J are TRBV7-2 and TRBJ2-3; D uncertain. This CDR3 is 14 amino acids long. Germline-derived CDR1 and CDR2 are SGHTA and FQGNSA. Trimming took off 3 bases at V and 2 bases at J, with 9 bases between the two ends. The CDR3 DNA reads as TGTGCCAGCAGCTTTTCGTCCTCCACAGATACGCAGTATTTT. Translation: CASSFSSSTDTQYF.

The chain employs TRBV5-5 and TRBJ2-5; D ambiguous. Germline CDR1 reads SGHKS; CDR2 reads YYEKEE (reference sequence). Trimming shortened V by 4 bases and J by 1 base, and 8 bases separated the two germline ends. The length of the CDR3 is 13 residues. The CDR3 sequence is CASSRLVQETQYF. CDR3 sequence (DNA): TGTGCCAGCAGCCGGTTGGTCCAAGAGACCCAGTACTTC.

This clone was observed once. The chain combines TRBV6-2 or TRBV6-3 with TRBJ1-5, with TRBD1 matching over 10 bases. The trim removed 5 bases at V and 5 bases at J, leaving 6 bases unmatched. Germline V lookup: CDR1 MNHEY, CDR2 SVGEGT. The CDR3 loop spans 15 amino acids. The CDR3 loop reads CASSVPGQGHQPQHF. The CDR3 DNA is TGTGCCAGCAGTGTTCCGGGACAGGGGCATCAGCCCCAGCATTTT.

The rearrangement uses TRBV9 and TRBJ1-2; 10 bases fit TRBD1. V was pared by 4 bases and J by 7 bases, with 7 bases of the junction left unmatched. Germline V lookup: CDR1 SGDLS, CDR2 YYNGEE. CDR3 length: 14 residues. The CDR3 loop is CASSPRDRGTGYTF. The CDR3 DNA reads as TGTGCCAGCAGCCCTCGGGACAGGGGAACTGGCTACACCTTC.

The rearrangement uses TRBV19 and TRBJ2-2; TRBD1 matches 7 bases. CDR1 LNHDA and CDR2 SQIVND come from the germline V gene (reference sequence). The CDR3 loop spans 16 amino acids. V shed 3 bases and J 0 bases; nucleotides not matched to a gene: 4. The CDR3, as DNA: TGTGCCAGTAGTATGGCAGGGGGTTCGAACACCGGGGAGCTGTTTTTT. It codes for CASSMAGGSNTGELFF.

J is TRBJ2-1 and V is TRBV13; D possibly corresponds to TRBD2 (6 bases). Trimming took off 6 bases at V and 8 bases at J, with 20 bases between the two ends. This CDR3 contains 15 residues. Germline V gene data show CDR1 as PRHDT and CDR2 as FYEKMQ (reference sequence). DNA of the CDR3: TGTGCCAGCAGTTATGCCGTGCGTCCGGGAGATGAGCAGTTCTTC. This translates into CASSYAVRPGDEQFF.

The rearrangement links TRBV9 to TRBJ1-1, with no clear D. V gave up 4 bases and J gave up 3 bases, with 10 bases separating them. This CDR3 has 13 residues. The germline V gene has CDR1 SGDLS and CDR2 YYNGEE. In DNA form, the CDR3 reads TGTGCCAGCAGCTCAAGAGAGTACACTGAAGCTTTCTTT. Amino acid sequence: CASSSREYTEAFF.

The CDR3 protein is CASSVGTSLNEQFF. CDR3 DNA: TGTGCCAGCAGCGTGGGGACTAGTCTCAATGAGCAGTTCTTC. The genes are TRBV11-2 and TRBJ2-1; 8 bases match TRBD2. CDR1 and CDR2 (germline): SGHAT, FQNNGV. The ends lost 5 bases at V and 6 bases at J; junction bases unmatched: 6. The CDR3 spans 14 residues.

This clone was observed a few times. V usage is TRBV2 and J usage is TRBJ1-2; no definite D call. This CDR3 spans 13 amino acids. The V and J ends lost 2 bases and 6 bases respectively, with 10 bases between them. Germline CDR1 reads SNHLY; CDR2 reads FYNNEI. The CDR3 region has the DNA TGTGCCAGCAGTGAATTGATTTTCGATGGCTACACCTTC. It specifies CASSELIFDGYTF.

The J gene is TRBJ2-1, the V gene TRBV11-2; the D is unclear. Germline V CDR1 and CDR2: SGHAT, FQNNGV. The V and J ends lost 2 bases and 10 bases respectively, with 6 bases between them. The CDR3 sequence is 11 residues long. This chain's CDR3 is CASSLTAEQFF. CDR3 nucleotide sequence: TGTGCCAGCAGCTTAACTGCGGAGCAGTTCTTC.

CDR3 nucleotides: TGCGCCAGCAGCCGAGCGATCGGGACAACGGGCACTGAAGCTTTCTTT. This translates into CASSRAIGTTGTEAFF. The rearrangement links TRBV4-3 to TRBJ1-1; D may be TRBD1 (6 bases). CDR3 length equals 16 residues. CDR1 LGHNA and CDR2 YSLEER come from the germline V gene. With 4 bases removed from V and 4 bases from J, the gap between germline ends came to 19 bases.

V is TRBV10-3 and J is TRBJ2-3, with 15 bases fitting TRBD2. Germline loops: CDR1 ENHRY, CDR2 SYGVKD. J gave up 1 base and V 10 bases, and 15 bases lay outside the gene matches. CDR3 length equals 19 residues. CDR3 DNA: TGTGCCACCGACACGGGACTAGCGGGAGGCGGTTGGGGCACAGATACGCAGTATTTT. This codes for CATDTGLAGGGWGTDTQYF.